This record covers a single T cell receptor beta chain. Mouse gene names apply. The read ends 4 residues early relative to the CDR3; the germline J gene fills the gap. Different DNA sequences within this sample yield the same CDR3. The sample belongs to a study of CD8+ T cells in alopecia areata. The V segment lost 2 bases and the J segment 2 bases; nucleotides outside the gene matches: 3. The CDR3 runs 16 residues. Germline values: CDR1 FNHDT, CDR2 SITEND (reference sequence). Pooled cells of cutaneous lymph node origin were sorted on CD4, CD8alpha, NKG2D, NKG2ACE and other markers. Reverse transcribed after extraction, RNA yielded cDNA as the sequencing template. Generated by immunoSEQ multiplex PCR, the TCRdb table keeps only in-frame clones and is missing some. This sample comprises approximately 300,000 clones, none seen once only.

The V and J genes are TRBV19 and TRBJ2-5; 12 bases map to TRBD2. Sequenced: CD4+ T cells sorted from a lymph node. The receptor's source is a C3H/HeJ mouse with alopecia areata. MHC haplotype of the mouse line: H2-k. The DNA read from the CDR3 is TGTGCCAGCAGTATGGGACTGGGGGGCCTCCAAGAC. This encodes CASSMGLGGLQD. The CDR3 reads in full as CASSMGLGGLQDTQYF.